The clone carrying this T cell receptor (beta chain) was observed once. Its antigen is as yet unknown. This CDR3 has 13 residues. Germline CDR1 reads SQVTM; CDR2 reads ANQGSEA. J gave up 4 bases and V 1 base, and 2 bases lay outside the gene matches. Primers used in a second PCR of roughly 7 to 12 cycles were a sample-barcoded 5' primer and a J-beta primer mix. TCRdb reprocessed the 5' RACE reads via MiXCR and lists one record per CDR3 protein. This sample has 760,000 or so distinct CDR3 sequences, with roughly 25% found just once. The data were obtained in a study of blood T cells in healthy people across ages. Across the study: Template switching retrieved approximately one barcoded beta molecule for each two T cells.

Study-level results: The percentage of naive T cells correlated strongly with TCR beta diversity.

The same specimen was also included in a second study, on T cells of mothers and their children.

The chain is built from TRBV29-1 and TRBJ1-2; 8 bases line up with TRBD1. Sequenced material: blood. The clonotype comes from a boy under 18 in good health. The CDR3 protein is CSVEGTGSYGYTF. For the CDR3, the DNA is TGCAGCGTTGAAGGGACAGGGTCCTATGGCTACACCTTC.